The 27 T cell receptor beta chains below come from one sample, sequenced in a study of cytomegalovirus exposure and HLA in healthy donors. PCR employed 60 Vbeta and 13 Jbeta primers. Produced via immunoSEQ multiplex PCR; TCRdb's table is partial and in-frame only. Counted here are around 180,000 clones, roughly 87% occurring once; the ten biggest clones make up about 0.23%. The sample taken for sequencing was PBMCs. The receptors stem from a girl in the first two years of life in good health and CMV-seronegative.

The chain joins TRBV7-8 to TRBJ1-5; D ambiguous. CDR1 is SGHVS and CDR2 is FQNEAQ in the germline V gene. The V end lost 5 bases, the J end lost 9 bases, and 26 bases lay between the germline ends. CDR3 length equals 17 residues. The CDR3 DNA reads TGTGCCAGCAGCCAGGATGTTAGGCAGGCCATTTGGTGGCCCCAGCATTTT. Its protein product is CASSQDVRQAIWWPQHF.

The chain combines TRBV6-6 with TRBJ2-3; 11 bases are shared with TRBD1. Germline V CDR1 and CDR2: MNHNY, SVGAGI (reference sequence). The CDR3 totals 16 residues. V gave up 7 bases and J gave up 3 bases; unmatched junction bases: 9. In DNA form, the CDR3 reads TGTGCCAGCACCTCCTCGGGGACAGGGGGAACAGATACGCAGTATTTT. The encoded protein is CASTSSGTGGTDTQYF.

The CDR3: CASSQDSGGVGEQFF. The CDR3 nucleotides are TGTGCCAGCAGCCAAGATTCGGGGGGGGTCGGTGAGCAGTTCTTC. The rearrangement uses TRBV4-2 and TRBJ2-1; the match to TRBD2 covers 8 bases. The CDR3 runs to 15 residues. Germline V gene lookup returns CDR1 LGHNA and CDR2 YNFKEQ. The trim removed 0 bases at V and 9 bases at J, leaving 7 bases unmatched.

The V call is TRBV5-6, the J call TRBJ2-7; no clear D. Per the germline V gene, CDR1 is SGHDT and CDR2 is YYEEEE. Trimming removed 2 bases at V and 6 bases at J, with 6 bases between. The CDR3 length is 11 residues. DNA for the CDR3: TGTGCCAGCAGCTTTAGGAGCGAGCAGTACTTC. Protein product: CASSFRSEQYF.

This chain uses TRBV29-1 with TRBJ1-4; maybe TRBD1 (5 bases). Germline V gene data show CDR1 as SQVTM and CDR2 as ANQGSEA. The V end lost 6 bases, the J end lost 0 bases, and 8 bases lay between the germline ends. There are 13 residues in the CDR3. The CDR3 coding sequence is TGCAGCGTGACAGAAGCAACTAATGAAAAACTGTTTTTT. Its protein product is CSVTEATNEKLFF.

The count of this clone is one. The rearrangement links TRBV9 to TRBJ1-1; D not certain. Germline V gene sequence: CDR1 SGDLS, CDR2 YYNGEE. CDR3 length: 13 residues. Trimming shortened V by 4 bases and J by 0 bases, and 7 bases separated the two germline ends. CDR3 in DNA: TGTGCCAGCAGCCACATGGTGAACACTGAAGCTTTCTTT. Protein: CASSHMVNTEAFF.

Remarks on this clone: Compared with germline, one end of the junction differs, possibly owing to a read error. The V gene is TRBV7-9, the J gene TRBJ1-5; 10 bases are shared with TRBD1. CDR3 length: 14 amino acids. CDR1 SEHNR and CDR2 FQNEAQ come from the germline V gene (reference sequence). Here the CDR3 reads CSSSPRDRGQPQHF. Here the CDR3 DNA reads TGTTCCAGCAGCCCACGGGACAGGGGACAGCCCCAGCATTTT.

Details on this clone: One junction end disagrees with the germline gene, perhaps due to a read error. Other DNA sequences in this specimen translate into the identical CDR3. The V gene is TRBV29-1, the J gene TRBJ2-7; possible D gene TRBD1, 6 bases. CDR3 length: 12 residues. CDR1 SQVTM and CDR2 ANQGSEA come from the germline V gene. CDR3 sequence: CSVQRGGREQYF. The CDR3 DNA reads as TGCAGCGTCCAAAGAGGGGGTCGCGAGCAGTACTTT.

J is TRBJ2-3 and V is TRBV2, with 8 bases that match TRBD2. This CDR3 comprises 15 residues. The ends lost 4 bases at V and 5 bases at J; junction bases unmatched: 8. Germline V lookup: CDR1 SNHLY, CDR2 FYNNEI. The CDR3 here is CASSAGGGRIDTQYF. Here the CDR3 DNA reads TGTGCCAGCAGTGCGGGAGGGGGGAGGATAGATACGCAGTATTTT. Variable domain in full (rest from reference TRBV2 and TRBJ2-3): EPEVTQTPSHQVTQMGQEVILRCVPISNHLYFYWYRQILGQKVEFLVSFYNNEISEKSEIFDDQFSVERPDGSNFTLKIRSTKLEDSAMYFCASSAGGGRIDTQYFGPGTRLTVL.

The V gene is TRBV18, the J gene TRBJ2-1; 8 bases agree with TRBD2. The germline CDR1 and CDR2 sequences are KGHSH and LQKENI. The CDR3 is made up of 14 amino acids. With V trimmed by 4 bases and J by 10 bases, 9 bases remained unmatched. The chain's CDR3 is CASSRAGAIQEQFF. In DNA form, the CDR3 reads TGTGCCAGCTCACGAGCGGGGGCCATACAAGAGCAGTTCTTC.

This clone was picked up one time. The V gene is TRBV29-1, the J gene TRBJ2-3; 7 bases fit TRBD1. The CDR3 has 14 amino acids. Germline CDR1 and CDR2: SQVTM and ANQGSEA. V lost 4 bases and J lost 3; bases outside the gene matches: 7. The CDR3 DNA follows: TGCAGCGTTGGGCCCGGGACAGCGACAGATACGCAGTATTTT. Amino acid sequence: CSVGPGTATDTQYF.

The rearrangement joins TRBV18 to TRBJ2-3; perhaps TRBD2 as D (6 bases). CDR1 KGHSH and CDR2 LQKENI come from the germline V gene. The CDR3 is 14 amino acids. Trimming removed 8 bases at V and 1 base at J, with 13 bases between. CDR3 DNA: TGTGCCAGCCGCCTTGCTAGCGGCACAGATACGCAGTATTTT. This sequence encodes CASRLASGTDTQYF.

V and J are TRBV5-1 and TRBJ2-3; TRBD2 matches 10 bases. This CDR3 has 15 residues. V lost 2 bases to trimming and J lost 6 bases; unmatched junction nucleotides: 6. From germline, CDR1 is SGHRS and CDR2 YFSETQ. This CDR3 reads CASSLAGGPTDTQYF. The CDR3, as DNA: TGCGCCAGCAGCTTAGCGGGGGGGCCAACCGATACGCAGTATTTT.

This clone was detected only once. The chain recombines TRBV6-4 with TRBJ2-3; 12 nucleotides match TRBD2. Germline loops: CDR1 MRHNA, CDR2 SNTAGT. Germline trimming cut 6 bases from V and 13 bases from J; bases unmatched to any gene: 14. The CDR3 extends over 15 amino acids. The DNA for the CDR3 is TGTGCCAGCAGCGATCACCATAGACTAGCGGGAGTAGAGTATTTT. It codes for CASSDHHRLAGVEYF.

The genes are TRBV29-1 and TRBJ2-2, with a weak D call TRBD1 (7 bases). The V end lost 2 bases, the J end lost 6 bases, and 13 bases lay between the germline ends. The CDR3 has 14 amino acids. Germline loops: CDR1 SQVTM, CDR2 ANQGSEA. In nucleotides, the CDR3 is TGCAGCGTTGAAACTCGGAGGGGGCCCGGGGAGCTGTTTTTT. Translation gives CSVETRRGPGELFF.

The chain recombines TRBV29-1 with TRBJ2-7; tentatively, D is TRBD2 (5 bases). Trimming took 6 bases from V and 7 from J, leaving 22 bases between them. CDR3 size: 14 residues. Germline V gene data show CDR1 as SQVTM and CDR2 as ANQGSEA. CDR3 amino acids: CSVGRMGPGWEQYF. CDR3 bases: TGCAGCGTCGGGCGGATGGGCCCGGGGTGGGAGCAGTACTTC.

This chain links TRBV4-1 with TRBJ2-7; 10 bases are shared with TRBD1. This CDR3 is built from 16 residues. Germline trimming cut 3 bases from V and 5 bases from J; bases unmatched to any gene: 10. Germline lookup yields CDR1 MGHRA and CDR2 YSYEKL. In DNA, the CDR3 is TGCGCCAGCAGCCATTTCGGGACAGGGGAGCCCAACGAGCAGTACTTC. This translates into CASSHFGTGEPNEQYF.

This chain links TRBV30 with TRBJ2-7; possibly TRBD2 for D (6 bases). Trimming removed 0 bases at V and 5 bases at J, with 17 bases between. Germline loops: CDR1 GTSNPN, CDR2 SVGIG (reference sequence). The CDR3 sequence is 15 residues long. DNA of the CDR3: TGTGCCTGGAGTGTACCGAGACTAGAGCGCCACGAGCAGTACTTC. It is translated as CAWSVPRLERHEQYF.

The V and J genes are TRBV7-2 and TRBJ1-1; TRBD1 agrees at 10 bases. The length of the CDR3 is 15 residues. Germline loops: CDR1 SGHTA, CDR2 FQGNSA. After removal of 0 bases from V and 3 bases from J, the junction contained 1 base not matched to a gene. The CDR3 region is CASSLAGQGYTEAFF. CDR3 bases: TGTGCCAGCAGCTTAGCGGGACAGGGGTACACTGAAGCTTTCTTT.

The gene calls are TRBV30 and TRBJ1-4; possibly TRBD1 for D (5 bases). With 2 bases removed from V and 8 bases from J, the gap between germline ends came to 12 bases. CDR1 is GTSNPN, CDR2 SVGIG, per germline (reference sequence). The CDR3 runs 13 residues. The CDR3 loop is CAWSKGWGEKLFF. CDR3 sequence (DNA): TGTGCCTGGAGTAAGGGGTGGGGCGAAAAACTGTTTTTT. Using reference TRBV30 and TRBJ1-4 for the parts outside the CDR3, the full variable domain is SQTIHQWPATLVQPVGSPLSLECTVEGTSNPNLYWYRQAAGRGLQLLFYSVGIGQISSEVPQNLSASRPQDRQFILSSKKLLLSDSGFYLCAWSKGWGEKLFFGSGTQLSVL.

The chain is built from TRBV19 and TRBJ2-2; 12 bases map to TRBD2. The germline CDR1 and CDR2 sequences are LNHDA and SQIVND (reference sequence). J lost 1 base, V lost 5 bases, and 11 bases had no gene match. The CDR3 covers 19 residues. CDR3 sequence (DNA): TGTGCCAGTAGTCTTCGGACTAGCGGGATCAAAATGAACACCGGGGAGCTGTTTTTT. Amino acid sequence: CASSLRTSGIKMNTGELFF.

V is TRBV10-2 and J is TRBJ2-7; 10 bases line up with TRBD1. CDR3 length equals 14 residues. Germline CDR1 reads WSHSY; CDR2 reads SAAADI. The V and J ends lost 6 bases and 5 bases, in that order; junction bases with no gene match: 7. The DNA for the CDR3 is TGCGCCAGCAGACGGGACAGGGGAACGGACGAGCAGTACTTC. This encodes CASRRDRGTDEQYF.

J is TRBJ2-5 and V is TRBV15; D perhaps matches TRBD1 (6 bases). This CDR3 is built from 14 residues. V was cut by 3 bases and J by 5 bases, with 13 bases left in between. CDR1 is LNHNV and CDR2 is YYDKDF in the germline V gene (reference sequence). The CDR3 nucleotides are TGTGCCACCAGCAGGGGACAATCGCGGGAGACCCAGTACTTC. Encoded protein: CATSRGQSRETQYF.

The rearrangement uses TRBV7-9 and TRBJ2-1; 11 bases agree with TRBD2. Trimming removed 5 bases from V and 2 bases from J; junction bases left unmatched: 5. The CDR3 is made up of 16 amino acids. Germline values: CDR1 SEHNR, CDR2 FQNEAQ (reference sequence). CDR3 protein: CASSRMTSGAYNEQFF. Written as DNA, the CDR3 is TGTGCCAGCAGCCGAATGACTAGCGGGGCCTACAATGAGCAGTTCTTC.

V usage is TRBV14 and J usage is TRBJ1-2, with a possible D match to TRBD1 (5 bases). CDR3 length equals 17 residues. CDR1 is SGHDN, CDR2 FVKESK, per germline. The V end lost 4 bases, the J end lost 0 bases, and 18 bases lay between the germline ends. The CDR3 coding sequence is TGTGCCAGCAGCCGATCGACAGCCTACAGCACTAACTATGGCTACACCTTC. It translates to CASSRSTAYSTNYGYTF. Drawing the rest from reference TRBV14 and TRBJ1-2, the complete variable domain is EAGVTQFPSHSVIEKGQTVTLRCDPISGHDNLYWYRRVMGKEIKFLLHFVKESKQDESGMPNNRFLAERTGGTYSTLKVQPAELEDSGVYFCASSRSTAYSTNYGYTFGSGTRLTVV.

The chain uses TRBV30 and TRBJ1-2; 10 bases are a match to TRBD1. Trimming removed 1 base from V and 4 bases from J; junction bases left unmatched: 0. There are 13 residues in the CDR3. CDR1 GTSNPN and CDR2 SVGIG come from the germline V gene (reference sequence). Written as DNA, the CDR3 is TGTGCCTGGAGTGGGGACAGGGGCTATGGCTACACCTTC. This codes for CAWSGDRGYGYTF. The variable domain in full, with the rest retrieved from reference TRBV30 and TRBJ1-2, is SQTIHQWPATLVQPVGSPLSLECTVEGTSNPNLYWYRQAAGRGLQLLFYSVGIGQISSEVPQNLSASRPQDRQFILSSKKLLLSDSGFYLCAWSGDRGYGYTFGSGTRLTVV.

The genes are TRBV6-5 and TRBJ2-1; 8 bases are a match to TRBD2. CDR3 length: 14 residues. In germline, CDR1 is MNHEY, CDR2 SVGAGI. V lost 9 bases, J lost 15 bases, and 19 bases stayed unmatched. This CDR3 reads CASAIAGGKEGRFF. DNA of the CDR3: TGTGCCAGTGCGATCGCGGGAGGAAAGGAAGGGAGGTTCTTC.